The 21 T cell receptor beta chains reported below all come from one sample, sequenced in a study of T-cell reconstitution after alpha-beta-depleted transplantation in children. Unique molecular identifiers were built into the TCRbeta library. TCRdb re-called the PCR reads through MiXCR, storing one row per CDR3 protein. The repertoire holds approximately 80,000 distinct CDR3 sequences, with approximately 14% as singletons. This specimen was PBMCs, mostly from graft donor cells, taken 180 days after TCRalphabeta/CD19-depleted stem cell transplant. The receptors stem from a male patient under 10 years old who had a stem cell transplant for acute lymphoblastic leukemia, so the T cells may come from the graft donor.

This clonotype was detected only a few times. Sequence at one end of the junction differs from germline and may be a read error. The V and J genes are TRBV20-1 and TRBJ2-1, with D possibly being TRBD1 (7 bases). The CDR3 loop spans 12 amino acids. Germline loops: CDR1 DFQATT, CDR2 SNEGSKA (reference sequence). CDR3 sequence reads: CSARGGPGDQFF. CDR3 nucleotides: TGCAGTGCCAGAGGGGGCCCGGGGGACCAGTTCTTC.

This chain connects TRBV27 to TRBJ2-7, with 7 positions matching TRBD2. Looked up from germline, CDR1 is MNHEY and CDR2 is SMNVEV (reference sequence). J was trimmed by 5 bases and V by 3 bases; bases with no gene match: 10. This CDR3 is built from 15 residues. This CDR3 is CASSLLAGASNEQYF. The CDR3 DNA is TGTGCCAGCAGTTTGCTTGCGGGAGCTAGCAACGAGCAGTACTTC.

J is TRBJ1-3 and V is TRBV11-2; weak D call: TRBD1 (5 bases). V was shortened by 0 bases and J by 3 bases, with 12 bases between the two germline ends. Germline V CDR1 and CDR2: SGHAT, FQNNGV. The CDR3 is 16 amino acids. This CDR3 is CASSLEGRVYGNTIYF. As DNA, the CDR3 is TGTGCCAGCAGCTTAGAGGGCAGGGTCTATGGAAACACCATATATTTT.

The chain joins TRBV5-1 to TRBJ1-1; D is ambiguous. The germline V gene has CDR1 SGHRS and CDR2 YFSETQ. The CDR3 is 16 residues long. Trimming cost V 0 bases and J 3 bases, with 15 bases left between them. The CDR3 sequence: CASSLGWQLGYTEAFF. The CDR3 coding sequence is TGCGCCAGCAGCTTGGGTTGGCAACTCGGGTACACTGAAGCTTTCTTT.

This rearrangement joins TRBV7-9 to TRBJ2-1; the D is unclear. The V and J ends lost 1 base and 4 bases respectively, with 14 bases between them. CDR3 length: 16 residues. Looked up from germline, CDR1 is SEHNR and CDR2 is FQNEAQ (reference sequence). The CDR3, as DNA: TGTGCCAGCAGCTTAGGAAAGGGAAAGAGGTACAATGAGCAGTTCTTC. As protein: CASSLGKGKRYNEQFF.

The CDR3 reads CASAPGLAGVLRSSYNEQFF. The CDR3 bases are TGTGCCAGTGCCCCGGGACTAGCGGGGGTGTTACGGAGCTCCTACAATGAGCAGTTCTTC. The chain uses TRBV19 and TRBJ2-1; the match to TRBD2 covers 14 bases. This CDR3 has 20 residues. J gave up 0 bases and V 8 bases, and 15 bases lay outside the gene matches. Germline V gene sequence: CDR1 LNHDA, CDR2 SQIVND (reference sequence).

This clonotype was observed many times. V is TRBV13 and J is TRBJ2-1; D remains ambiguous. The CDR3 is 15 amino acids. From germline, CDR1 is PRHDT and CDR2 FYEKMQ (reference sequence). The V and J ends lost 3 bases and 6 bases respectively, with 15 bases between them. The CDR3 DNA is TGTGCCAGCAGCTTGGGGTCTTCGGCCAGCAATGAGCAGTTCTTC. Translated, it gives CASSLGSSASNEQFF.

DNA of the CDR3: TGTGCCAGCAGCTTAGCGGGAAAAAATCAGCCCCAGCATTTT. Protein: CASSLAGKNQPQHF. This rearrangement joins TRBV7-6 to TRBJ1-5; no clear D. The germline V and J ends were trimmed by 0 bases and 4 bases, with 7 bases remaining between them. The CDR3 covers 14 residues. Germline values: CDR1 SGHVS, CDR2 FNYEAQ.

This clonotype was recorded at least ten times. J is TRBJ2-1 and V is TRBV4-2; D not resolved. The germline V gene encodes CDR1 LGHNA and CDR2 YNFKEQ. The length of the CDR3 is 17 residues. V was cut by 2 bases and J by 6 bases, with 20 bases left in between. The CDR3: CASSQQIPSARSNEQFF. The CDR3 DNA is TGTGCCAGCAGCCAACAAATACCCAGCGCCAGGAGCAATGAGCAGTTCTTC.

This clonotype has more than one count but fewer than ten. The rearrangement joins TRBV27 to TRBJ2-1, with 10 positions matching TRBD2. From germline, CDR1 is MNHEY and CDR2 SMNVEV (reference sequence). V gave up 4 bases and J gave up 3 bases; unmatched junction bases: 3. CDR3 length: 15 residues. This CDR3 reads CASSSSGSLYNEQFF. For the CDR3, the DNA is TGTGCCAGCAGTTCTAGCGGGAGCCTCTACAATGAGCAGTTCTTC.

The chain recombines TRBV7-2 with TRBJ2-3, with a tentative D call TRBD2 (6 bases). Germline V gives CDR1 SGHTA, CDR2 FQGNSA. The CDR3 totals 13 residues. V lost 1 base and J 7 bases, leaving 9 bases between the germline ends. CDR3 nucleotides: TGTGCCAGCAGCTTAGTACTAGCTAATACGCAGTATTTT. Its protein product is CASSLVLANTQYF.

In this sample, this clonotype turned up many times. J is TRBJ2-3 and V is TRBV4-3; 11 positions agree with TRBD2. The CDR3 is made up of 17 amino acids. V lost 3 bases and J lost 6; bases outside the gene matches: 11. Germline CDR1 LGHNA, CDR2 YSLEER. CDR3 amino acids: CASSQTGGASGGDTQYF. CDR3 DNA: TGCGCCAGCAGCCAGACCGGTGGGGCTAGCGGGGGGGATACGCAGTATTTT.

The genes are TRBV18 and TRBJ1-1; a weak D match, TRBD1 (6 bases). Trimming removed 4 bases from V and 4 bases from J, with 7 bases in between. The CDR3 sequence is 12 residues long. Per germline, CDR1 KGHSH and CDR2 LQKENI. The CDR3 reads CASSQGGTEAFF. In nucleotides, the CDR3 is TGTGCCAGCTCACAAGGGGGCACTGAAGCTTTCTTT.

This rearrangement joins TRBV7-9 to TRBJ2-3, with a weak D call TRBD1 (5 bases). Per the germline V gene, CDR1 is SEHNR and CDR2 is FQNEAQ (reference sequence). V was clipped by 8 bases and J by 3 bases, with 18 bases between them. The CDR3 length is 15 residues. The CDR3 DNA reads TGTGCCAGCGGGAAGGCAGGGTGGGGAACAGATACGCAGTATTTT. Translating it yields CASGKAGWGTDTQYF.

The V gene is TRBV20-1, the J gene TRBJ2-7; TRBD2 matches 10 bases. V dropped 3 bases and J dropped 0; count of bases not matched to a gene: 8. This CDR3 comprises 16 residues. Per germline, CDR1 DFQATT and CDR2 SNEGSKA (reference sequence). The CDR3 DNA sequence: TGCAGTGCTAGGAGAGGACTAGCGGTTCTCTCCTACGAGCAGTACTTC. Protein sequence: CSARRGLAVLSYEQYF.

The rearrangement links TRBV18 to TRBJ2-1, with a possible D match to TRBD1 (5 bases). V dropped 0 bases and J dropped 6 bases, with 6 bases sitting between them. Germline V gives CDR1 KGHSH, CDR2 LQKENI. The CDR3 loop spans 13 amino acids. The CDR3 reads CASSPPRVNEQFF. The CDR3 bases are TGTGCCAGCTCACCACCCAGGGTCAATGAGCAGTTCTTC.

The V call is TRBV10-3, the J call TRBJ2-7, with 7 positions matching TRBD1. CDR3 length equals 14 residues. V trimming: 5 bases; J trimming: 3 bases; junction bases outside the gene matches: 7. Germline V gives CDR1 ENHRY, CDR2 SYGVKD. CDR3 in amino acids: CAISTGTALYEQYF. The CDR3 DNA follows: TGTGCCATCAGTACCGGGACAGCCCTCTACGAGCAGTACTTC.

This clonotype was counted many times. V and J are TRBV27 and TRBJ2-3, with 8 bases that match TRBD2. The CDR3 consists of 12 residues. J lost 5 bases, V lost 6 bases, and 1 base had no gene match. Germline assignment: CDR1 MNHEY and CDR2 SMNVEV (reference sequence). CDR3 bases: TGTGCCAGCAGCGGGGGGGTAGATACGCAGTATTTT. It codes for CASSGGVDTQYF.

The chain recombines TRBV6-5 with TRBJ2-7, with D possibly TRBD1 on 5 matching bases. The CDR3 has 14 residues. V was trimmed by 1 base and J by 2 bases, leaving 9 bases between them. CDR1 MNHEY and CDR2 SVGAGI come from the germline V gene. The CDR3 DNA sequence: TGTGCCAGCAGTTACTTTTTGACAGCCTACGAGCAGTACTTC. Protein product: CASSYFLTAYEQYF.

This clonotype has more than one count but fewer than ten. The chain couples TRBV5-1 to TRBJ2-3; 7 bases agree with TRBD2. This CDR3 is built from 15 residues. Germline V gene sequence: CDR1 SGHRS, CDR2 YFSETQ. Trimming at V came to 3 bases and at J to 1 base, leaving 5 bases not matched to a gene. The CDR3 DNA follows: TGCGCCAGCAGCTCGGGACTATATGGCACAGATACGCAGTATTTT. Its translation: CASSSGLYGTDTQYF.

The sample holds many counts of this clonotype. The chain recombines TRBV20-1 with TRBJ2-3; tentatively, D is TRBD2 (6 bases). CDR3 length equals 16 residues. Trimming took 0 bases from V and 3 from J, leaving 16 bases between them. The germline V gene encodes CDR1 DFQATT and CDR2 SNEGSKA (reference sequence). CDR3 sequence: CSARDRGSARTDTQYF. DNA for the CDR3: TGCAGTGCTAGAGATCGGGGGTCTGCCCGAACAGATACGCAGTATTTT.